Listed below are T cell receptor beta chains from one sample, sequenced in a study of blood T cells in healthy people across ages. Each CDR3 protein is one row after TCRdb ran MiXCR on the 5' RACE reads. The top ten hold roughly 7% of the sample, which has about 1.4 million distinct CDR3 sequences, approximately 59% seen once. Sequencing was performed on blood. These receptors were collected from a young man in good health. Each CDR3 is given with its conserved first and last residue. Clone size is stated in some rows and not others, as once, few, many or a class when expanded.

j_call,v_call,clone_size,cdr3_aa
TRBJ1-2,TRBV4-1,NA,CASSQVMQNSNYGYTF
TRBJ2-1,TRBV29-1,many,CSVWELAGANNEQFF
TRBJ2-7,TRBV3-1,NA,CASSQGLAGAQEQYF
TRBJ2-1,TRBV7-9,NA,CASSSTGGLAFYNEQFF
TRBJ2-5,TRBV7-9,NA,CAAWVGETQYF
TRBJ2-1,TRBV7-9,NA,CASSLVRGGAPNEQFF
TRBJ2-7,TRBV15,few,CATSMVGVSYEQYF
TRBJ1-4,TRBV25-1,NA,CASSEQGAREKLFF
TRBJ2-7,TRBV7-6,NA,CASSAGQGSVQYF
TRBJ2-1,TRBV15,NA,CATSRGGLREQFF
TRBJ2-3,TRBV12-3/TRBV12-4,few,CASSWGENFLADTQYF
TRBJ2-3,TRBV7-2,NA,CASSPGLVNTDTQYF
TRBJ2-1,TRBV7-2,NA,CASSPDPGLVQYLEQFF
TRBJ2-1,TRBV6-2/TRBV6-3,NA,CASRGTSGSSGEQFF
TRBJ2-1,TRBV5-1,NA,CASSHIAGAGNEQFF
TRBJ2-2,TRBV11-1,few,CASSALGGELFF
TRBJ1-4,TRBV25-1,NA,CASTPTGGREKLFF
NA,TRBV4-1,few,CASSQVSSAPVEQYF
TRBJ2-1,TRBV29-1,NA,CSVDPTGGEQFF
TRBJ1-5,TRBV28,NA,CASSLIGYTQPQHF
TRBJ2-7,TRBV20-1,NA,CSAHSGQLFYEQYF
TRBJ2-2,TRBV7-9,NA,CASSRAHRGITGELFF
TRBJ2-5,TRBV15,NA,CATSRFGQIQETQYF
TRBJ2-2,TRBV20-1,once,CSARPGHSYTGELFF
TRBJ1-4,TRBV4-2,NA,CASSQYPSQGGTTNEKLFF
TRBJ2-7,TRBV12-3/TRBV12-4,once,CASSLGLGPEQYF
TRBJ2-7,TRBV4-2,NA,CASSHSPADRGLLGYEQYF
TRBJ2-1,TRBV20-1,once,CSARFPSGRSNEQFF
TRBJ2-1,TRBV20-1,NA,CSARAGGSYNEQFF
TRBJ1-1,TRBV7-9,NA,CASSYWDRGRTEAFF
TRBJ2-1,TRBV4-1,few,CASSQTSGGAGEYNEQFF
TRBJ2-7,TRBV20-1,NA,CSARDPAGLYEQYF